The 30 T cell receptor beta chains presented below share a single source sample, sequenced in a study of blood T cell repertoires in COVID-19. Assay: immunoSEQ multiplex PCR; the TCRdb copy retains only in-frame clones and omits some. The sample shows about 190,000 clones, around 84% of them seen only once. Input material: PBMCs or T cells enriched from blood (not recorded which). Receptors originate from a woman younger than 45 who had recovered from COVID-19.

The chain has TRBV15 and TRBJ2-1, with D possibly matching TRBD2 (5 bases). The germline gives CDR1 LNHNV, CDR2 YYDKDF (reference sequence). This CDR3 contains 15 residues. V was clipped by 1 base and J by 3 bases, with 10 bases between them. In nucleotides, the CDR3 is TGTGCCACCAGCAGAGCTGCCGCGGGCTACAATGAGCAGTTCTTC. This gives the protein CATSRAAAGYNEQFF.

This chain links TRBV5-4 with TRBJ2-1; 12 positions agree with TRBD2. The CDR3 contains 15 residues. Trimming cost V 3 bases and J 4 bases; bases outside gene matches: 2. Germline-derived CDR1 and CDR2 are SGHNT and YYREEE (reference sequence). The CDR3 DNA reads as TGTGCCAGCAGCTACCTAGCGGGAGGGTACAATGAGCAGTTCTTC. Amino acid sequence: CASSYLAGGYNEQFF.

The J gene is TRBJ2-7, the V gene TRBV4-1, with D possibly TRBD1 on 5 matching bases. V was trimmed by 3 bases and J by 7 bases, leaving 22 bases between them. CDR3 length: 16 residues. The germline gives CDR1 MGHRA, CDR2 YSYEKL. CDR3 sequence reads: CASSQPKGIALSEQYF. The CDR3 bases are TGCGCCAGCAGCCAGCCCAAGGGGATCGCCCTCTCGGAGCAGTACTTC.

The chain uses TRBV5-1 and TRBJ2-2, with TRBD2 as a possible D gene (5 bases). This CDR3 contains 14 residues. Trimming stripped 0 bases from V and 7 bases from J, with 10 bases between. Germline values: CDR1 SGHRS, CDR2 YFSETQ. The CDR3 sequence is CASSLVGVNGELFF. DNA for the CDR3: TGCGCCAGCAGCTTGGTCGGGGTCAACGGGGAGCTGTTTTTT.

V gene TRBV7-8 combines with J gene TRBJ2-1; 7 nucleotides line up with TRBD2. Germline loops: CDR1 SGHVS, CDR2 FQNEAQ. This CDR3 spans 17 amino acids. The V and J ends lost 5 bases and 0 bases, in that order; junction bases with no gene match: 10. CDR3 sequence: CASSAKGLADSYNEQFF. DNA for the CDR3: TGTGCCAGCAGCGCGAAGGGGCTAGCGGACTCCTACAATGAGCAGTTCTTC.

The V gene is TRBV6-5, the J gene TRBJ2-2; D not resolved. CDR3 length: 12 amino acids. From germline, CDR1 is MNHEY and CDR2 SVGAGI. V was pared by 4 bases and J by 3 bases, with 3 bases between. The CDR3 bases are TGTGCCAGCAGTTCCGACACCGGGGAGCTGTTTTTT. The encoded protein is CASSSDTGELFF.

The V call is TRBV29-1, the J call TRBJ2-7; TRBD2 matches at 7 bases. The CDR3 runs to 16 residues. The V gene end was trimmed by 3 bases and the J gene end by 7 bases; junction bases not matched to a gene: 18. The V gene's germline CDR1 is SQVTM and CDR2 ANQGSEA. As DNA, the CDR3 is TGCAGCGTTGAGGTGGTAGCGGGCCCCCCGGCGGGGGAGCAGTACTTC. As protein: CSVEVVAGPPAGEQYF.

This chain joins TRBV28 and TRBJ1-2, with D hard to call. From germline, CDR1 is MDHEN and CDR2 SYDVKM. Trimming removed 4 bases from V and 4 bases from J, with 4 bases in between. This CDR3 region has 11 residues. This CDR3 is CASSSSYGYTF. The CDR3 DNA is TGTGCCAGCAGTTCGAGCTATGGCTACACCTTC.

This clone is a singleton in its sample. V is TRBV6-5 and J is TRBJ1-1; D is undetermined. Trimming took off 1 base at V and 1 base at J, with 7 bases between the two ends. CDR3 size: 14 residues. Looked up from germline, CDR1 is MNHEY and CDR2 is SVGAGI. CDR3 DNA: TGTGCCAGCAGTTACTTCCGGGGGAACACTGAAGCTTTCTTT. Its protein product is CASSYFRGNTEAFF.

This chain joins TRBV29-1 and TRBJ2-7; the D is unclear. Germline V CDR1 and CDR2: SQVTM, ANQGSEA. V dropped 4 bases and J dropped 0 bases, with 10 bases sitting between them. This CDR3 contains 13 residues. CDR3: CSVVYASSYEQYF. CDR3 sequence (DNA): TGCAGCGTTGTCTACGCATCCTCCTACGAGCAGTACTTC.

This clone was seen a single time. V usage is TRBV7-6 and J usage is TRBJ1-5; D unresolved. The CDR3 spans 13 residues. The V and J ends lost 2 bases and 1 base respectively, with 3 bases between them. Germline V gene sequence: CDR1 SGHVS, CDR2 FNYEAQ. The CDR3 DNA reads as TGTGCCAGCAGCTTATTAAGCAATCAGCCCCAGCATTTT. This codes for CASSLLSNQPQHF.

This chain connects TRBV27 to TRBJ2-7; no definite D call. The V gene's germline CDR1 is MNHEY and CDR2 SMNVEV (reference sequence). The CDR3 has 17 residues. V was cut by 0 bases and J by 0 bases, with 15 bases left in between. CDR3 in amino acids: CASSLSPTRLSSYEQYF. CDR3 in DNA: TGTGCCAGCAGTTTATCCCCGACGAGGTTGAGCTCCTACGAGCAGTACTTC.

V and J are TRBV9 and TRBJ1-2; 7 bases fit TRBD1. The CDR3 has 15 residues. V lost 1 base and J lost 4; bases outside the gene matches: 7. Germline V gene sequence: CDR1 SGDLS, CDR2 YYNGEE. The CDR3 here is CASSVTQQGLYGYTF. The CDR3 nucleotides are TGTGCCAGCAGCGTAACTCAACAGGGGCTCTATGGCTACACCTTC. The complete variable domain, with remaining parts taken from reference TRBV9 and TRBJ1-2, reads DSGVTQTPKHLITATGQRVTLRCSPRSGDLSVYWYQQSLDQGLQFLIQYYNGEERAKGNILERFSAQQFPDLHSELNLSSLELGDSALYFCASSVTQQGLYGYTFGSGTRLTVV.

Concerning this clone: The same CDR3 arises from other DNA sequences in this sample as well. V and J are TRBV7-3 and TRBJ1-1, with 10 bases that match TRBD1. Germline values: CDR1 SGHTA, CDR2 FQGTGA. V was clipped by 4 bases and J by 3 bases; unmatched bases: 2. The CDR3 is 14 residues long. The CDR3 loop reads CASSSGQGHTEAFF. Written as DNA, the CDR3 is TGTGCCAGCAGCTCGGGACAGGGGCACACTGAAGCTTTCTTT.

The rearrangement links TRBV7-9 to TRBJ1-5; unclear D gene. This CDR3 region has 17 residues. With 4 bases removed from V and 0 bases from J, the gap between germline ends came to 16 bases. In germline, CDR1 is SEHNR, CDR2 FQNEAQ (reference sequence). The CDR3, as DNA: TGTGCCAGCAGCTACTCCGGGAACAGTAATAGCAATCAGCCCCAGCATTTT. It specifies CASSYSGNSNSNQPQHF.

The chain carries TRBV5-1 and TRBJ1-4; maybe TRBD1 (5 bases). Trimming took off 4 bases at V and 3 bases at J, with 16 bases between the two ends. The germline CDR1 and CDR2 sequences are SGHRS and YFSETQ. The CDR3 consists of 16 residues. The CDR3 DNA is TGCGCCAGCAGCCCCTATGGGGGGTGGGCTAATGAAAAACTGTTTTTT. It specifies CASSPYGGWANEKLFF.

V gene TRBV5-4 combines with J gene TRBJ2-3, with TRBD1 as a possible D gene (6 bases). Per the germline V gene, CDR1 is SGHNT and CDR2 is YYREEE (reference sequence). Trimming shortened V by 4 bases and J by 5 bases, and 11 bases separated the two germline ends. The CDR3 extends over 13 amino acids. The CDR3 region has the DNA TGTGCCAGCAGCCAACAGGGCTTAGATACGCAGTATTTT. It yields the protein CASSQQGLDTQYF.

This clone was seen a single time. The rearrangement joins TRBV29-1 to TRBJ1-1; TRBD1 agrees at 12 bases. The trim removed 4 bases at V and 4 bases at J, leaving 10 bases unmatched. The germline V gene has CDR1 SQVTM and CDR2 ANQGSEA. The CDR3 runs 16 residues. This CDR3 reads CSVGPGQGAKRTEAFF. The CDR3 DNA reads TGCAGCGTTGGCCCGGGACAGGGGGCTAAACGCACTGAAGCTTTCTTT.

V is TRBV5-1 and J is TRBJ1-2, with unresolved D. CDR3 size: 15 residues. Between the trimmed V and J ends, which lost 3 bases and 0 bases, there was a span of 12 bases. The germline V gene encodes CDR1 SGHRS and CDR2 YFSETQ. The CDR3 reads CASSSMRTSNYGYTF. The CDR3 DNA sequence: TGCGCCAGCAGCTCCATGCGAACGTCTAACTATGGCTACACCTTC.

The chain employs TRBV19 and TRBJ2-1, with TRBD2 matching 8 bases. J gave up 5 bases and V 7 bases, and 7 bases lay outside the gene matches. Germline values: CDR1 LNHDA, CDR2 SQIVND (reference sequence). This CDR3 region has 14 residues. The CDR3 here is CASTSGRDNNEQFF. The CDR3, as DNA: TGTGCCAGTACGTCCGGGAGGGATAACAATGAGCAGTTCTTC. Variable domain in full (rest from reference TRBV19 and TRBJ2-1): DGGITQSPKYLFRKEGQNVTLSCEQNLNHDAMYWYRQDPGQGLRLIYYSQIVNDFQKGDIAEGYSVSREKKESFPLTVTSAQKNPTAFYLCASTSGRDNNEQFFGPGTRLTVL.

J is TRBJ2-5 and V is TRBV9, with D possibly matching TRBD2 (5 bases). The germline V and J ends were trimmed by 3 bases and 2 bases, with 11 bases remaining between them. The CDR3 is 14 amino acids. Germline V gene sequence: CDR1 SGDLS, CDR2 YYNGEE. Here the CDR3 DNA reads TGTGCCAGCAGCGGTCCCGGGGTGCAAGAGACCCAGTACTTC. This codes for CASSGPGVQETQYF.

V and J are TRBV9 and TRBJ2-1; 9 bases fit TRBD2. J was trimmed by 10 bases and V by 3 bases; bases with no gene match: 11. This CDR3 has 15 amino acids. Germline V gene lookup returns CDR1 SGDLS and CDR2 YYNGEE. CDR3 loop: CASSADRRLAGEQFF. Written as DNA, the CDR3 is TGTGCCAGCAGCGCAGACCGGCGTCTAGCGGGGGAGCAGTTCTTC.

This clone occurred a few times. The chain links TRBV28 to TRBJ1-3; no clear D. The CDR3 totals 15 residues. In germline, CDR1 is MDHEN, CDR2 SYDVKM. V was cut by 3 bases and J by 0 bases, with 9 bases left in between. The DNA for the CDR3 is TGTGCCAGCAGTTTCAGTGTTTTCTCTGGAAACACCATATATTTT. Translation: CASSFSVFSGNTIYF.

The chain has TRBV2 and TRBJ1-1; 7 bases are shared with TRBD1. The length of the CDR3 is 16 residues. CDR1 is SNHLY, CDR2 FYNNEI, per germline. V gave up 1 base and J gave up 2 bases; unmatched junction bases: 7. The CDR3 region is CASSEGGQYINTEAFF. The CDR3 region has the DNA TGTGCCAGCAGTGAAGGGGGACAGTACATCAACACTGAAGCTTTCTTT.

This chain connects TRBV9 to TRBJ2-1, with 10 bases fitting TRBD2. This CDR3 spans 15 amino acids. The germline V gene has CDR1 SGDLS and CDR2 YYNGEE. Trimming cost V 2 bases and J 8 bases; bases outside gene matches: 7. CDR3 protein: CASSVNLAGGDEQFF. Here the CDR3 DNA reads TGTGCCAGCAGCGTCAATTTAGCGGGAGGAGATGAGCAGTTCTTC. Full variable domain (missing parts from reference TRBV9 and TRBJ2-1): DSGVTQTPKHLITATGQRVTLRCSPRSGDLSVYWYQQSLDQGLQFLIQYYNGEERAKGNILERFSAQQFPDLHSELNLSSLELGDSALYFCASSVNLAGGDEQFFGPGTRLTVL.

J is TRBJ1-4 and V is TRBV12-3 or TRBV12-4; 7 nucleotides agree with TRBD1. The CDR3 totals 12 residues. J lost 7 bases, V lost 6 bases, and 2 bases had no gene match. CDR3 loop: CASSRQGEKLFF. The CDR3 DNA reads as TGTGCCAGCAGCCGACAGGGTGAAAAACTGTTTTTT.

The CDR3 nucleotides read TGTGCCAGCAGCCCGGGACTAAATCCCTCCGAGCAGTACTTC. It is translated as CASSPGLNPSEQYF. The chain is built from TRBV3-1 (or the pseudogene TRBV3-2) and TRBJ2-7, with 7 bases identical to TRBD2. CDR3 size: 14 residues. V shed 4 bases and J 6 bases; nucleotides not matched to a gene: 9. Germline CDR1 and CDR2: LGHDT and YNNKEL (reference sequence).

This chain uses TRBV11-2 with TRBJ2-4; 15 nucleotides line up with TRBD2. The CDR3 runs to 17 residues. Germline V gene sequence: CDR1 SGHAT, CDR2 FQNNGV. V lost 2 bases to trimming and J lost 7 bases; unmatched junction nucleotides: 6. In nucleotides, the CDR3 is TGTGCCAGCAGCTTAACCGGACTAGCGGGGGGGCAGAACATTCAGTACTTC. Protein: CASSLTGLAGGQNIQYF.

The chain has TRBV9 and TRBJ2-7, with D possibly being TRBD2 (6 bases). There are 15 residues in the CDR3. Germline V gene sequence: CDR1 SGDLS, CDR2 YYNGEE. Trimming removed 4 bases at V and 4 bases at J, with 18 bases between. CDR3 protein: CASSPMGGTSYEQYF. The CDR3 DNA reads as TGTGCCAGCAGCCCTATGGGGGGAACATCTTACGAGCAGTACTTC. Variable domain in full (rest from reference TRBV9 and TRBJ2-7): DSGVTQTPKHLITATGQRVTLRCSPRSGDLSVYWYQQSLDQGLQFLIQYYNGEERAKGNILERFSAQQFPDLHSELNLSSLELGDSALYFCASSPMGGTSYEQYFGPGTRLTVT.

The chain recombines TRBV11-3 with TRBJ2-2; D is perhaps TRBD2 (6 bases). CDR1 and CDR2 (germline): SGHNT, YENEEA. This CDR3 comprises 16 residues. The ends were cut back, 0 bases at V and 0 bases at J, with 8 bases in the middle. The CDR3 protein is CASSLEAGPNTGELFF. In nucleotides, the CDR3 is TGTGCCAGCAGCTTAGAGGCGGGACCGAACACCGGGGAGCTGTTTTTT.